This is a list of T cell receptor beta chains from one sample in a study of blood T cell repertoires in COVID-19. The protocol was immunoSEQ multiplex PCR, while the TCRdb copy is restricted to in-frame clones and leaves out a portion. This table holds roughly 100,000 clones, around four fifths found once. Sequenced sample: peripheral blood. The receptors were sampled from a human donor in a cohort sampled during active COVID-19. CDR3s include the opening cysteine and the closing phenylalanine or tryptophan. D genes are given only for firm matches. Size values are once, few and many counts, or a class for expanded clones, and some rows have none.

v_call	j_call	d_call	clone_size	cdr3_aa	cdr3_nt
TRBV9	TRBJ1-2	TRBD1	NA	CASSVEGQPIYGYTF	TGTGCCAGCAGCGTAGAGGGACAGCCTATCTATGGCTACACCTTC
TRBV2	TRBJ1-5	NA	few	CASSEQGSPNQPQHF	TGTGCCAGCAGTGAACAGGGGTCCCCTAATCAGCCCCAGCATTTT
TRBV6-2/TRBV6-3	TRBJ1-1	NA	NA	CASSYGLTTEAFF	TGTGCCAGCAGTTACGGCTTAACCACTGAAGCTTTCTTT
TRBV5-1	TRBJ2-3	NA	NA	CASSATASTDTQYF	TGCGCCAGCAGCGCGACAGCTAGCACAGATACGCAGTATTTT
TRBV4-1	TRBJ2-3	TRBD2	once	CASSQEWTGGVGDTQYF	TGCGCCAGCAGCCAAGAATGGACCGGGGGGGTAGGAGATACGCAGTATTTT
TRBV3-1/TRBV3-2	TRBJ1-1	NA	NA	CASHSGQTNTEAFF	TGTGCCAGCCACTCCGGACAGACGAACACTGAAGCTTTCTTT
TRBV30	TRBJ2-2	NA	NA	CAWTPSQMTQVTGELFF	TGTGCCTGGACCCCCTCCCAAATGACGCAGGTTACCGGGGAGCTGTTTTTT
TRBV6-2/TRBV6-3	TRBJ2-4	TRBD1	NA	CASSDRDRASKNIQYF	TGTGCCAGCAGTGACCGGGACAGGGCTTCAAAAAACATTCAGTACTTC
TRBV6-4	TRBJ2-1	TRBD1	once	CASIKPGQGDEQFF	TGTGCCAGCATTAAACCGGGACAGGGGGATGAGCAGTTCTTC
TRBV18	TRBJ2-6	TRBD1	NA	CASSLNRQGANSGANVLTF	TGTGCCAGCTCACTAAACCGACAGGGGGCGAACTCTGGGGCCAACGTCCTGACTTTC
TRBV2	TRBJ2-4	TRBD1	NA	CASRGRPDRGLGIQYF	TGTGCCAGCAGGGGGAGGCCGGACAGGGGGCTAGGCATTCAGTACTTC
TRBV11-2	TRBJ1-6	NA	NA	CASSLGSGGGPPLHF	TGTGCCAGCAGCTTAGGTTCGGGGGGCGGACCACCCCTCCACTTT
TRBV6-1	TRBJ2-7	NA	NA	CASSEVTGPYEQYF	TGTGCCAGCAGTGAAGTTACAGGCCCCTACGAGCAGTACTTC
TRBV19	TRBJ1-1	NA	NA	CASSITTGLNTEAFF	TGTGCCAGTAGTATTACTACAGGGCTGAACACTGAAGCTTTCTTT
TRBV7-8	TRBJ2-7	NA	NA	CASSPWTSSSSYEQYF	TGTGCCAGCAGCCCCTGGACTTCTTCTAGCTCCTACGAGCAGTACTTC
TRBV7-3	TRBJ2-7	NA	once	CASSSLVGYEQYF	TGTGCCAGCAGCTCCCTGGTCGGTTACGAGCAGTACTTC
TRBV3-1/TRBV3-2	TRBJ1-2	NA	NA	CASSQVSARGYTF	TGTGCCAGCAGCCAAGTCTCCGCGCGGGGCTACACCTTC
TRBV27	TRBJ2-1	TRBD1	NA	CASSLTGSNEQFF	TGTGCCAGCAGTTTGACAGGGTCCAATGAGCAGTTCTTC
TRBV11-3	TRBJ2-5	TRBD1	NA	CASSTPTGGGETQYF	TGTGCCAGCAGCACCCCGACAGGGGGAGGAGAGACCCAGTACTTC
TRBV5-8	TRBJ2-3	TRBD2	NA	CASSLIAGSTDTQYF	TGTGCCAGCAGCTTAATAGCGGGGAGCACAGATACGCAGTATTTT
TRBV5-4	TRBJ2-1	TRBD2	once	CASSLAAGGRNNEQFF	TGTGCCAGCAGCTTGGCGGCGGGGGGGCGGAACAATGAGCAGTTCTTC
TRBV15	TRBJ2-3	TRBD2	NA	CATSRVTGGEITDTQYF	TGTGCCACCAGCAGAGTGACGGGGGGGGAAATCACAGATACGCAGTATTTT
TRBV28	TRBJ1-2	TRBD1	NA	CASSTPQGKEHGYTF	TGTGCCAGCAGTACCCCACAGGGGAAGGAACATGGCTACACCTTC
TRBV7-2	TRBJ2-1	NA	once	CASSLASRGGYNEQFF	TGTGCCAGCAGCTTAGCGTCCCGGGGTGGTTACAATGAGCAGTTCTTC
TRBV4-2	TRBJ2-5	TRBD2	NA	CASSQSGAGTQETQYF	TGTGCCAGCAGCCAATCCGGAGCGGGGACCCAAGAGACCCAGTACTTC
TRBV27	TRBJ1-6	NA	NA	CASSLSGLTYNSPLHF	TGTGCCAGCAGTCTCTCGGGGTTGACCTATAATTCACCCCTCCACTTT
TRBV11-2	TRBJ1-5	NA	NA	CASSLRMNQPQHF	TGTGCCAGCAGCCTCAGGATGAATCAGCCCCAGCATTTT
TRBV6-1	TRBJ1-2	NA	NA	CASSEAATANYGYTF	TGTGCCAGCAGTGAAGCGGCGACAGCCAACTATGGCTACACCTTC
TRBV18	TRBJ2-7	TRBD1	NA	CASSWDSLSEQYF	TGTGCCAGCTCATGGGACAGTCTAAGCGAGCAGTACTTC
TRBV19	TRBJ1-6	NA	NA	CASSIKGRGRDSPLHF	TGTGCCAGTAGTATAAAGGGCAGGGGAAGGGATTCACCCCTCCACTTT
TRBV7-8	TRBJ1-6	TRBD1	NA	CASSHDRETSPLHF	TGTGCCAGCAGCCATGACAGGGAGACTTCACCCCTCCACTTT
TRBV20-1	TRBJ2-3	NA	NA	CSASSSSTDTQYF	TGCAGTGCTAGTTCCTCTAGCACAGATACGCAGTATTTT
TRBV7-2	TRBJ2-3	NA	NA	CASSFLANTQYF	TGTGCCAGCAGCTTCCTCGCGAATACGCAGTATTTT
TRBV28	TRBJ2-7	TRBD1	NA	CASSFRINRRGIYEQYF	TGTGCCAGCAGTTTTCGGATTAATCGCAGGGGGATCTACGAGCAGTACTTC
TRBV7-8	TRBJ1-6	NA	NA	CASSTTINSPLHF	TGTGCCAGCAGCACCACAATAAATTCACCCCTCCACTTT
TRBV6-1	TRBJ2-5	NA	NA	CASSELGQGWETQYF	TGTGCCAGCAGTGAACTTGGGCAGGGGTGGGAGACCCAGTACTTC
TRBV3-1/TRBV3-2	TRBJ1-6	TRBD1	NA	CASSSRDRGEGSPLHF	TGTGCCAGCAGCTCCCGGGACAGGGGGGAGGGTTCACCCCTCCACTTT